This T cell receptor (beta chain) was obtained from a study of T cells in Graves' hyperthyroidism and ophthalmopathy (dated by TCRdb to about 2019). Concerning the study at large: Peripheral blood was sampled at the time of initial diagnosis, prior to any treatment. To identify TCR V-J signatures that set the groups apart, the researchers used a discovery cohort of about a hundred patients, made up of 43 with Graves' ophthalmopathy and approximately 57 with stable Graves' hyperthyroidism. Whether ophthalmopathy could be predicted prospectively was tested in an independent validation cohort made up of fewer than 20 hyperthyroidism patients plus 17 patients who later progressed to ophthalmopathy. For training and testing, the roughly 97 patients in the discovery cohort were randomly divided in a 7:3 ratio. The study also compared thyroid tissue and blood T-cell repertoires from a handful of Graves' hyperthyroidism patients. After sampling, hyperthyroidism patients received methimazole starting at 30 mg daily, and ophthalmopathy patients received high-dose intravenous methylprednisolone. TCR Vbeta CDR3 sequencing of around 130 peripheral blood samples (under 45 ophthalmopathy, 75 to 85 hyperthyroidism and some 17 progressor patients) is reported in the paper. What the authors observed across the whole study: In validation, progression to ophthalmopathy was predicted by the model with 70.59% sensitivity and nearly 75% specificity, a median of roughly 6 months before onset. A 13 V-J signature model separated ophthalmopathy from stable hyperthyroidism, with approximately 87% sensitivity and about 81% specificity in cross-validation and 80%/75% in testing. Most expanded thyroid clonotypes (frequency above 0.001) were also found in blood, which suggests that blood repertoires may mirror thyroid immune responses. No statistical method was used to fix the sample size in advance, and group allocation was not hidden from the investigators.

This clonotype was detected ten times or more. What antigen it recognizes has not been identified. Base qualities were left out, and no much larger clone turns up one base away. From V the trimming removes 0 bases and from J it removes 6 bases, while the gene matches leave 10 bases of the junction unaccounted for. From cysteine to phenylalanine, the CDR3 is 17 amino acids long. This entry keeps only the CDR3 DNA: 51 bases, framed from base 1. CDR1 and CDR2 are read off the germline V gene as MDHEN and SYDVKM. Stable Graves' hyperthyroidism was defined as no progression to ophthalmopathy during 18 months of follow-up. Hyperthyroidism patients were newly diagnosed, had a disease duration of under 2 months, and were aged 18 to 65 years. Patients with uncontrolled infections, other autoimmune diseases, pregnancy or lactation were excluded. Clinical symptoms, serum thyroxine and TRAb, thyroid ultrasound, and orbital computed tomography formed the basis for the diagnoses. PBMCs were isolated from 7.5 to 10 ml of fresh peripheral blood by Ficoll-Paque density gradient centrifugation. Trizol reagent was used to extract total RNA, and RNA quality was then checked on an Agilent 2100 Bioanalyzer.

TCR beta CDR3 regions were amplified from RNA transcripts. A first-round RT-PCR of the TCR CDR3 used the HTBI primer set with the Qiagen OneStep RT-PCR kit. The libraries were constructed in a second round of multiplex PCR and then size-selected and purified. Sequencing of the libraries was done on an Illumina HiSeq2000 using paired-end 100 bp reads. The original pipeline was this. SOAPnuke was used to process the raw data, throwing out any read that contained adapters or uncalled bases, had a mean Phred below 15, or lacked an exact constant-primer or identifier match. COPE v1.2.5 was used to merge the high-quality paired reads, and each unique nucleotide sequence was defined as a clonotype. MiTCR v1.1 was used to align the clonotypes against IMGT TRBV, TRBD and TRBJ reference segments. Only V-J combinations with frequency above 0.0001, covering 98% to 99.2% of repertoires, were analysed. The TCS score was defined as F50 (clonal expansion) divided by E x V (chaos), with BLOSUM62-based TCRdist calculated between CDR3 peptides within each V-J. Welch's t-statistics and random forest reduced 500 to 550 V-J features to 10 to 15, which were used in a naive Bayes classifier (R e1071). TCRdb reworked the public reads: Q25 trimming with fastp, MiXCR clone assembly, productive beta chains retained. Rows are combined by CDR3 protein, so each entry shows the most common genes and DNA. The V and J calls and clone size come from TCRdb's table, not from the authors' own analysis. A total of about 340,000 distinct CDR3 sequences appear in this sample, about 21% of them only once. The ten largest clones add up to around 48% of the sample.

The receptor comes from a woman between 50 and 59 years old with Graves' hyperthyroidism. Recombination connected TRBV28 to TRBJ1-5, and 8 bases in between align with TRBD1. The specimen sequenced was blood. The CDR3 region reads CASSLWSTGEVGQPQHF. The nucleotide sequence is TGTGCCAGCAGTTTATGGTCGACAGGGGAGGTTGGTCAGCCCCAGCATTTT.